This TCR beta chain appears in the sequencing data of a study of blood T cell repertoires in COVID-19. A word on this clone: This sample includes further DNA sequences coding for the same CDR3.

Trimming removed 6 bases from V and 4 bases from J, with 15 bases in between. From germline, CDR1 is SQVTM and CDR2 ANQGSEA. CDR3 length: 13 amino acids. Cohorts were assigned according to the clinical history that participants reported. Data came from immunoSEQ multiplex PCR; TCRdb stores just in-frame clones and leaves some out. The top ten hold about 7% of the sample, which has 250,000 to 300,000 clones, roughly 81% seen once. This clonotype originated in a woman in her forties or fifties who had been exposed to COVID-19. Material: PBMCs or T cells enriched from blood (not recorded which). V is TRBV29-1 and J is TRBJ1-1; a possible D gene is TRBD1 (5 bases). The CDR3 spells CSVGGGWGTEAFF. The CDR3 DNA is TGCAGCGTCGGGGGAGGTTGGGGCACTGAAGCTTTCTTT.